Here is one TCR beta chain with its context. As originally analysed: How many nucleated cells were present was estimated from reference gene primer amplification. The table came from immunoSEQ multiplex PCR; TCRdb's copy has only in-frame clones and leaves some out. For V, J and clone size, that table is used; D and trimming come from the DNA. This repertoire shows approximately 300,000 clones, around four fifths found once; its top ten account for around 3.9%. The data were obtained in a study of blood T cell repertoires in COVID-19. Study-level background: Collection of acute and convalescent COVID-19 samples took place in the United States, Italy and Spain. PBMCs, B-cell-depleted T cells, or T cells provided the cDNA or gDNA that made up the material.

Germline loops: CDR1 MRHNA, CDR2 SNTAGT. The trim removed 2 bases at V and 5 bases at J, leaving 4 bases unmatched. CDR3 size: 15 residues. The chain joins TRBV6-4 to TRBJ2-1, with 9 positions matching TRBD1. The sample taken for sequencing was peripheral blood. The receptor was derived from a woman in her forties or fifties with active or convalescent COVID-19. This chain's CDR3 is CASSDTGGANNEQFF. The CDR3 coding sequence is TGTGCCAGCAGTGACACAGGGGGCGCAAACAATGAGCAGTTCTTC.